This T cell receptor beta chain was sequenced for a study of T cell changes during pregnancy in multiple sclerosis. V trimming: 4 bases; J trimming: 5 bases; junction bases outside the gene matches: 5. This CDR3 comprises 14 residues. Germline CDR1 and CDR2: MNHNS and SASEGT. The data were produced by immunoSEQ multiplex PCR, yet TCRdb's version contains in-frame clones alone and is incomplete. The data contain about 46,000 clones, just over 90% of them singletons. This specimen consisted of CD8+ T cells from peripheral blood mononuclear cells, obtained after pregnancy. The receptor was derived from a female donor with multiple sclerosis, enrolled in a pregnancy study. The chain recombines TRBV6-1 with TRBJ2-7; TRBD1 aligns across 10 bases. The CDR3 DNA follows: TGTGCCAGCAGTGGGGGACAGGGGCACGACGAGCAGTACTTC. It is translated as CASSGGQGHDEQYF.